This T cell receptor (beta chain) was found in a study of read filtering for tumor transcriptome and immune sequencing. This library used approximately 390 ng RNA and molecular barcoded adaptors spanning alpha/delta and beta/gamma chains. TCRdb reprocessed the reads via MiXCR and lists one record per CDR3 protein. The table shows under 40,000 distinct CDR3 sequences, with roughly 15% occurring only once. The CDR3 sequence is 14 residues long. With 5 bases removed from V and 1 base from J, the gap between germline ends came to 8 bases. Per germline, CDR1 SGHAT and CDR2 FQNNGV. The sequencing sample was made of a population of CD138-negative cells sorted from bone marrow. V and J are TRBV11-2 and TRBJ2-2; D unresolved. This clonotype originated in a donor at least 40 years old with multiple myeloma. The CDR3 DNA reads TGTGCCAGCAGCCCCAGATGGAACACCGGGGAGCTGTTTTTT. Translating gives CASSPRWNTGELFF.